Below are 6 T cell receptor beta chains sequenced from a single sample in a study of T cell repertoires in cytomegalovirus infection. TCRdb independently ran MiXCR on the reads; one entry per CDR3 protein. The profile covers more than 150,000 distinct CDR3 sequences, with about 21% appearing a single time and 2.5% to 3% taken by the ten largest. The sequenced sample consisted of PBMCs. The receptors derive from a human donor in good health (CMV status not recorded). Some clones in this sample may be carry-over from other donors' samples.

In its sample, this clonotype was seen a few times. CDR3 nucleotides: TGTGCCAGCAGCCAAGGGCTAGCGGGAACCTACAATGAGCAGTTCTTC. Translating it yields CASSQGLAGTYNEQFF. The rearrangement links TRBV3-1 to TRBJ2-1, with 9 bases matching TRBD2. This CDR3 is built from 16 residues. The germline gives CDR1 LGHDT, CDR2 YNNKEL (reference sequence). V dropped 1 base and J dropped 2; count of bases not matched to a gene: 3.

In its sample, this clonotype was seen many times. The chain links TRBV6-1 to TRBJ2-3; a weak D match, TRBD1 (5 bases). From germline, CDR1 is MNHNS and CDR2 SASEGT. This CDR3 contains 12 residues. The V gene lost 6 bases and the J gene lost 2 bases, with 6 bases spanning the gap. The CDR3 protein is CASRDNTDTQYF. For the CDR3, the DNA is TGTGCCAGCAGGGACAACACAGATACGCAGTATTTT.

This clonotype was seen at least ten times. Here the CDR3 reads CASSLGLQGATGANVLTF. DNA of the CDR3: TGTGCCAGCAGCTTAGGGTTGCAGGGGGCTACTGGGGCCAACGTCCTGACTTTC. The chain recombines TRBV7-2 with TRBJ2-6; 8 nucleotides agree with TRBD1. Per the germline V gene, CDR1 is SGHTA and CDR2 is FQGNSA. The CDR3 sequence is 18 residues long. J was trimmed by 2 bases and V by 1 base; bases with no gene match: 7.

This clonotype was picked up a small number of times. This chain links TRBV6-2 or TRBV6-3 with TRBJ2-2; 7 nucleotides agree with TRBD2. V was clipped by 2 bases and J by 7 bases; unmatched bases: 13. Germline lookup yields CDR1 MNHEY and CDR2 SVGEGT. The CDR3 totals 17 residues. The CDR3 region is CASSYLLGGEDHGELFF. In DNA, the CDR3 is TGTGCCAGCAGTTACCTCTTGGGAGGGGAAGATCACGGGGAGCTGTTTTTT.

V is TRBV2 and J is TRBJ2-5; D gene ambiguous. The germline V gene encodes CDR1 SNHLY and CDR2 FYNNEI. The CDR3 contains 13 residues. V was clipped by 7 bases and J by 4 bases, with 13 bases between them. CDR3 region: CASKHNPRETQYF. The CDR3 DNA is TGTGCCAGCAAGCACAACCCGAGAGAGACCCAGTACTTC.

This chain uses TRBV27 with TRBJ1-5; D remains ambiguous. V lost 2 bases and J lost 3, with 8 bases in between. The CDR3 is 14 residues long. Germline CDR1 MNHEY, CDR2 SMNVEV (reference sequence). CDR3 in amino acids: CASSLGSNNQPQHF. In DNA, the CDR3 is TGTGCCAGCAGTTTAGGATCTAACAATCAGCCCCAGCATTTT.